This T cell receptor beta chain came from a study of a mutant IDH1 vaccine in newly diagnosed glioma. Background on the study: Vaccines began 4-6 weeks after radiotherapy alone, or with temozolomide cycles. Treated patients, about 62% male and roughly 40% female, averaged approximately 40 years of age. Most had both radiotherapy and temozolomide beforehand; others had only one.

A word on this clone: Its specificity is unknown.

Time point indicated: week 11, during vaccination. Mutant IDH1 20-mer peptide, at 300 ug, made up each vaccine dose, with topical imiquimod. V lost 3 bases and J 1 base, leaving 10 bases between the germline ends. The germline CDR1 and CDR2 sequences are MNHEY and SMNVEV (reference sequence). The CDR3 covers 14 residues. Repertoires were generated with immunoSEQ multiplex PCR, while TCRdb's copy carries only in-frame clones and drops some. Here the sample spans about 130,000 clones, about 82% being singletons. This TCR was recovered from a man in his forties with glioma. The chain has TRBV27 and TRBJ2-7, with no clear D. The sample was PBMCs, taken from a glioma patient whose treatment included an IDH1 peptide vaccine. Written as DNA, the CDR3 is TGTGCCAGCAGTTTTTACGGGTCTTCCTACGAGCAGTACTTC. Protein sequence: CASSFYGSSYEQYF.